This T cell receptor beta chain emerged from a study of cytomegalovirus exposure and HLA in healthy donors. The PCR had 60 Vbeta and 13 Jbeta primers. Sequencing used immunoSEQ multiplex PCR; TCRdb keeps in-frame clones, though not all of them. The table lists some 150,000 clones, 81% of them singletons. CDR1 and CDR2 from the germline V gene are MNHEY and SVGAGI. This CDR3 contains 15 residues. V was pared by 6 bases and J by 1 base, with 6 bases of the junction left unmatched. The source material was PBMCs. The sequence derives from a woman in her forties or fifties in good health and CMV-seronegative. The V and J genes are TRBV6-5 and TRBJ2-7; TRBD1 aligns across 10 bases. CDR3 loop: CASRLGQGVSYEQYF. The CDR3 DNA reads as TGTGCCAGCAGACTTGGACAGGGGGTATCCTACGAGCAGTACTTC.